This T cell receptor (beta chain) comes out of a study of T cells after posttransplantation cyclophosphamide. CDR3 size: 14 residues. Trimming removed 5 bases from V and 0 bases from J, with 10 bases in between. Germline CDR1 LNHDA, CDR2 SQIVND (reference sequence). Generated by immunoSEQ multiplex PCR, the TCRdb table keeps only in-frame clones and is missing some. This table has approximately 26,000 clones, 80% to 90% appearing once. This receptor was obtained from a man aged 50 or older. The gene calls are TRBV19 and TRBJ2-5; D might be TRBD2 (7 bases). Specimen: PBMCs. The CDR3 DNA follows: TGTGCCAGTAGTCGGGGGGCCCACCAAGAGACCCAGTACTTC. This encodes CASSRGAHQETQYF.